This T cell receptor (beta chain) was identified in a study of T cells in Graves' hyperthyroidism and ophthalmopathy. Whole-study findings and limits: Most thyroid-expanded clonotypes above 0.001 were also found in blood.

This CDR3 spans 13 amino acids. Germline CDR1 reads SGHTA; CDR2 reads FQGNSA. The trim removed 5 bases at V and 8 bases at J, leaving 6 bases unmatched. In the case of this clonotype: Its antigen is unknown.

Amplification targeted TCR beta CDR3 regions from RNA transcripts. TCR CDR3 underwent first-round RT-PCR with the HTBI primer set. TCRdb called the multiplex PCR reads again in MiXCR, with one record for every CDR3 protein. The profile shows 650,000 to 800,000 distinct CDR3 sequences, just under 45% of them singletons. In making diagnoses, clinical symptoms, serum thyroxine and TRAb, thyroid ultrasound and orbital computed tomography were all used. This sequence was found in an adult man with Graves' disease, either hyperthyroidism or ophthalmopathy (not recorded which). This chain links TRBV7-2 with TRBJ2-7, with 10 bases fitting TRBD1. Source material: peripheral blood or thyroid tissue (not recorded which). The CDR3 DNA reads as TGTGCCAGCAGCCTGACAGGGGGCGGCAAGCAGTACTTC. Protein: CASSLTGGGKQYF.